The clone carrying this TCR beta chain has a count of ten or more. Germline CDR1 and CDR2: MGHRA and YSYEKL. The CDR3 spans 15 residues. The V and J ends lost 3 bases and 5 bases, in that order; junction bases with no gene match: 9. An oligonucleotide containing a UMI was ligated to the 3' end of TCR cDNA. RNA was extracted from 2 to 3 ml of whole blood of healthy adults. Unsorted total RNA, about 1 to 1000 ng, was DNase treated before reverse transcription. The SP2 primer and nested alpha and beta constant region primers amplified ligated cDNA in four rounds. Blood and skin TCR RNA was reverse transcribed with alpha and beta constant primers. Each CDR3 protein gets one entry after TCRdb re-called the 5' RACE reads with MiXCR. The sample lists about 48,000 distinct CDR3 sequences; about 4.5% were seen once. This specimen belongs to a study of naive and memory T cell subsets.

This receptor was obtained from a female donor in good health. The chain recombines TRBV4-1 with TRBJ2-7, with 8 nucleotides matching TRBD2. CDR3 sequence reads: CASSQVLSGIDEQYF. The DNA for the CDR3 is TGCGCCAGCAGCCAGGTACTTAGCGGGATCGACGAGCAGTACTTC.